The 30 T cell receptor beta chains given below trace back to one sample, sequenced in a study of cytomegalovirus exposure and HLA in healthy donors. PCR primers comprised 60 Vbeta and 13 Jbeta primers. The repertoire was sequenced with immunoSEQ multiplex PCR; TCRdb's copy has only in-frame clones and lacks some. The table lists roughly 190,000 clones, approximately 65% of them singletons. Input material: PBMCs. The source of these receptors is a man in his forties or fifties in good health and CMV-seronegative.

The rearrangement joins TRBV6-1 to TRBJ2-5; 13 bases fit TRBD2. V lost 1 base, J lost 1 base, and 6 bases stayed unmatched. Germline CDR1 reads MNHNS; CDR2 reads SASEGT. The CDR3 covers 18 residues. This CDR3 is CASSEEGTSGALQETQYF. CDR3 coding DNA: TGTGCCAGCAGTGAAGAGGGGACTAGCGGGGCCCTCCAAGAGACCCAGTACTTC.

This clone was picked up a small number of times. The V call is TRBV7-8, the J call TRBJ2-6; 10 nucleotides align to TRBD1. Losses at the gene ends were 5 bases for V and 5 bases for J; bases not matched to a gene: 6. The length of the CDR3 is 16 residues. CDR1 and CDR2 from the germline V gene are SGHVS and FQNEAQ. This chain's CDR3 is CASSPRQGAWANVLTF. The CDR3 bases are TGTGCCAGCAGCCCCAGACAGGGGGCCTGGGCCAACGTCCTGACTTTC.

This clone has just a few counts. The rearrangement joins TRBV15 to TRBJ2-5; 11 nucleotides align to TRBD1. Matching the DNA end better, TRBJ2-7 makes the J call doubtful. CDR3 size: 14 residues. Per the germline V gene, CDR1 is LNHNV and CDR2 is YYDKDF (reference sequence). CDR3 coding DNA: TGTGCCACCAGCCGCGGACAGGGGGCCAACGAGCAGTACTTC. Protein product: CATSRGQGANEQYF.

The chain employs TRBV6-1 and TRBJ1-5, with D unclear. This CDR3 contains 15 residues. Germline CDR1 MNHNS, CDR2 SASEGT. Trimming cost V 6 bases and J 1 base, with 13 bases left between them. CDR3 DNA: TGTGCCAGCAGGCAAGAGGGCTTAAGCAATCAGCCCCAGCATTTT. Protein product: CASRQEGLSNQPQHF.

CDR3 DNA: TGTGCCAGCAGCTTTGGAATAGCGGGAGATACGCAGTATTTT. Translating it yields CASSFGIAGDTQYF. The V and J genes are TRBV7-2 and TRBJ2-3, with 7 bases matching TRBD2. CDR1 and CDR2 (germline): SGHTA, FQGNSA. V lost 3 bases and J lost 5; bases outside the gene matches: 5. There are 14 residues in the CDR3.

CDR3 residues: CASSPPWGDGYTF. The CDR3 DNA reads as TGTGCCAGCAGCCCCCCTTGGGGGGATGGCTACACCTTC. The J gene is TRBJ1-2, the V gene TRBV5-4; D may be TRBD1 (5 bases). CDR1 SGHNT and CDR2 YYREEE come from the germline V gene (reference sequence). CDR3 length: 13 residues. V gave up 4 bases and J gave up 6 bases, with 13 bases separating them.

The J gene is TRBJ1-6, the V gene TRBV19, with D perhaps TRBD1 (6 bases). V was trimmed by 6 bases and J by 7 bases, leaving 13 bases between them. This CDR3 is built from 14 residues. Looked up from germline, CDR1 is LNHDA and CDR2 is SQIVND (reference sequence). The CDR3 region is CASRRQDGNSPLHF. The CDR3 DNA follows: TGTGCCAGTAGGAGACAGGACGGCAATTCACCCCTCCACTTT. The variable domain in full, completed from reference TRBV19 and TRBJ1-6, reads DGGITQSPKYLFRKEGQNVTLSCEQNLNHDAMYWYRQDPGQGLRLIYYSQIVNDFQKGDIAEGYSVSREKKESFPLTVTSAQKNPTAFYLCASRRQDGNSPLHFGNGTRLTVT.

Here the CDR3 DNA reads TGTGCCAGCAGTAACGGACAGGGGGTGGGAAACCAGCCCCAGCATTTT. Translated: CASSNGQGVGNQPQHF. The chain carries TRBV7-2 and TRBJ1-5; TRBD1 matches 10 bases. Germline-derived CDR1 and CDR2 are SGHTA and FQGNSA. Germline trimming cut 6 bases from V and 7 bases from J; bases unmatched to any gene: 12. CDR3 length: 16 residues.

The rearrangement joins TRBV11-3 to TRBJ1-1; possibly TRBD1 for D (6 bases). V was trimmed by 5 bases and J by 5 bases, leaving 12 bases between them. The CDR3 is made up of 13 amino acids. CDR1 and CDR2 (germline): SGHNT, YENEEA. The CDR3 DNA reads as TGTGCCAGCAGCATACACAGGGATACTGAAGCTTTCTTT. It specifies CASSIHRDTEAFF.

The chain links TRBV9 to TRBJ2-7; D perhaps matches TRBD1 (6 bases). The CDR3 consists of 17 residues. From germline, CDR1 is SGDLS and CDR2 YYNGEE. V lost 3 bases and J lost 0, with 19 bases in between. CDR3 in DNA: TGTGCCAGCAGCGCGCCCGAGGGGGAACCCTACTCCTACGAGCAGTACTTC. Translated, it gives CASSAPEGEPYSYEQYF.

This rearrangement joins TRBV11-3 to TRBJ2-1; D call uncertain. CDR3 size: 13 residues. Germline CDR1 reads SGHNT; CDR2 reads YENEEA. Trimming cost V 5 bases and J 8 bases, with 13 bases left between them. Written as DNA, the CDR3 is TGTGCCAGCAGCCCTCCCTTGAGCTATGAGCAGTTCTTC. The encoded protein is CASSPPLSYEQFF.

CDR3 DNA sequence: TGTGCCAGCTCACCTCCAAGGGGGCCGAACACTGAAGCTTTCTTT. This encodes CASSPPRGPNTEAFF. The genes are TRBV18 and TRBJ1-1; the match to TRBD1 covers 7 bases. The CDR3 runs 15 residues. Germline values: CDR1 KGHSH, CDR2 LQKENI. V dropped 3 bases and J dropped 1; count of bases not matched to a gene: 5.

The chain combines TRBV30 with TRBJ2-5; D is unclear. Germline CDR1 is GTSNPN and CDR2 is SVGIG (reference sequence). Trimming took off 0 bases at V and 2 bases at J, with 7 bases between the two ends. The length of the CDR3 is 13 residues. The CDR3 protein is CAWSVLQQETQYF. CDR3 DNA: TGTGCCTGGAGTGTACTTCAACAAGAGACCCAGTACTTC.

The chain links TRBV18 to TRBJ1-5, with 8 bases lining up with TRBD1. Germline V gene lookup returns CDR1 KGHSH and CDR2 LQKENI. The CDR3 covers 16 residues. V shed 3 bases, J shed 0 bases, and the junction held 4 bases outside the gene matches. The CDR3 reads CASSPQGAFSNQPQHF. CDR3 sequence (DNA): TGTGCCAGCTCACCTCAGGGGGCATTTAGCAATCAGCCCCAGCATTTT.

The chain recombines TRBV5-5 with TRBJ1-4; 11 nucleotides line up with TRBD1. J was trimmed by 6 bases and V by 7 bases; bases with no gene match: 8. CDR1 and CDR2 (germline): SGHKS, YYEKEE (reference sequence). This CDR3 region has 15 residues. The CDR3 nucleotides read TGTGCCAGCGCTGTGCGGACAGGGGGCTATGAAAAACTGTTTTTT. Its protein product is CASAVRTGGYEKLFF. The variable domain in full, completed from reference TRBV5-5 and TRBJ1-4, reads DAGVTQSPTHLIKTRGQQVTLRCSPISGHKSVSWYQQVLGQGPQFIFQYYEKEERGRGNFPDRFSARQFPNYSSELNVNALLLGDSALYLCASAVRTGGYEKLFFGSGTQLSVL.

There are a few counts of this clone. The CDR3 is CASSSNVGQGFEQYF. The CDR3 bases are TGTGCCAGCAGCTCCAATGTGGGACAGGGGTTCGAGCAGTACTTC. The chain carries TRBV5-6 and TRBJ2-7, with 10 bases aligning to TRBD1. Germline values: CDR1 SGHDT, CDR2 YYEEEE. V shed 3 bases and J 6 bases; nucleotides not matched to a gene: 9. The CDR3 is 15 residues long.

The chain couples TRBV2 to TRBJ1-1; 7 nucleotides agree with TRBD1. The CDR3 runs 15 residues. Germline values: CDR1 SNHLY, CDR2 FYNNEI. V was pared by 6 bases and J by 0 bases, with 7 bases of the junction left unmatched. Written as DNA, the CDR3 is TGTGCCAGCAGCGTACAGGGGACCATGAACACTGAAGCTTTCTTT. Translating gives CASSVQGTMNTEAFF.

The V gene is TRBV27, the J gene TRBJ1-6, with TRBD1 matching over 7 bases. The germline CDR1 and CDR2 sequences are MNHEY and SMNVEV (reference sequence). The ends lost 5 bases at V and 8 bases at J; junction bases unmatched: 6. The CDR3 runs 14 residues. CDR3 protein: CASSEQGWDSPLHF. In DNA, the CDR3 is TGTGCCAGCAGTGAACAGGGGTGGGATTCACCCCTCCACTTT.

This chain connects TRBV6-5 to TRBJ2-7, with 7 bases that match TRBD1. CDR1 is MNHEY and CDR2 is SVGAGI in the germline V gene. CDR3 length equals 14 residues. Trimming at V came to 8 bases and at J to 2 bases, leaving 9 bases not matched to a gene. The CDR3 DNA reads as TGTGCCAGCGGCGAAGACAGGGTCCCCTACGAGCAGTACTTC. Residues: CASGEDRVPYEQYF.

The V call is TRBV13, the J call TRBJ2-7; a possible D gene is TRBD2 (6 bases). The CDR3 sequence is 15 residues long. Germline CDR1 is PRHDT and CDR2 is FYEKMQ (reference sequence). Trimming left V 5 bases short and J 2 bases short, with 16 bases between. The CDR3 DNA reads TGTGCCAGCAGCCAAGGGACGGAGGGCGCCTACGAGCAGTACTTC. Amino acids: CASSQGTEGAYEQYF.

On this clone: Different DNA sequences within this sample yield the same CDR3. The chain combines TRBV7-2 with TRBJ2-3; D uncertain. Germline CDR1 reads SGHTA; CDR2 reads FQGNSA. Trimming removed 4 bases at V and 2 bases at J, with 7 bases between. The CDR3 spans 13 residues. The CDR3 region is CASSSRVTDTQYF. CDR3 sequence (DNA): TGTGCCAGCAGCTCCCGTGTCACAGATACGCAGTATTTT.

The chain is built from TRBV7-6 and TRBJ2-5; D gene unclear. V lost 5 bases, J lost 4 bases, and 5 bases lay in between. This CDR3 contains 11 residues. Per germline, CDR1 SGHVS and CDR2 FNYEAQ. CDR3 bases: TGTGCCAGCAGCCCCAGAGAGACCCAGTACTTC. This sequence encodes CASSPRETQYF. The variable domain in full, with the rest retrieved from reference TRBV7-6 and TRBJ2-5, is GAGVSQSPRYKVTKRGQDVALRCDPISGHVSLYWYRQALGQGPEFLTYFNYEAQQDKSGLPNDRFSAERPEGSISTLTIQRTEQRDSAMYRCASSPRETQYFGPGTRLLVL.

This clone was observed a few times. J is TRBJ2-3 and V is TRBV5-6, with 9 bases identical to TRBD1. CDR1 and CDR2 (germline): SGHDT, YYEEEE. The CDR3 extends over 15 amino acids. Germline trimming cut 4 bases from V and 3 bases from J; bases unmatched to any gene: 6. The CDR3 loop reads CASSVGTGSTDTQYF. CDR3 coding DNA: TGTGCCAGCAGCGTCGGGACAGGGTCAACAGATACGCAGTATTTT. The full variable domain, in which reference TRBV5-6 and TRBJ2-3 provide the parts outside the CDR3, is DAGVTQSPTHLIKTRGQQVTLRCSPKSGHDTVSWYQQALGQGPQFIFQYYEEEERQRGNFPDRFSGHQFPNYSSELNVNALLLGDSALYLCASSVGTGSTDTQYFGPGTRLTVL.

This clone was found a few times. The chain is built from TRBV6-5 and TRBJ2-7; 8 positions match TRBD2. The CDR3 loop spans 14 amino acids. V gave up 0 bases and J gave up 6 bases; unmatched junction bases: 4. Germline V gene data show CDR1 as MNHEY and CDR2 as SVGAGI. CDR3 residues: CASSYSSGDGEQYF. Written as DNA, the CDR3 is TGTGCCAGCAGTTACTCTAGCGGGGACGGCGAGCAGTACTTC.

CDR3 loop: CASTRDREYEQYF. The CDR3 bases are TGTGCCAGCACACGGGACAGGGAATACGAGCAGTACTTC. The genes are TRBV6-1 and TRBJ2-7; 9 nucleotides agree with TRBD1. The CDR3 loop spans 13 amino acids. Trimming cost V 7 bases and J 4 bases; bases outside gene matches: 5. Germline CDR1 MNHNS, CDR2 SASEGT.

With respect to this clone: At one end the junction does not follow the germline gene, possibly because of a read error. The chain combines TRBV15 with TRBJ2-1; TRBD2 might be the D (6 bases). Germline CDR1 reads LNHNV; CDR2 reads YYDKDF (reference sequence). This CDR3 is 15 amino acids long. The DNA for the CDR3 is TGTGCCACCAGCAGAGAAAAACGCGGGGTCAATCAGCAGTTCTTC. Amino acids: CATSREKRGVNQQFF.

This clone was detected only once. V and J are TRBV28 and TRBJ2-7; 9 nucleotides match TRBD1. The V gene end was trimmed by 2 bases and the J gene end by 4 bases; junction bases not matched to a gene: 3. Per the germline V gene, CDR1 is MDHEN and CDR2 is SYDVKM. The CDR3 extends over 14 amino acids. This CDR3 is CASSLTDRGYEQYF. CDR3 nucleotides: TGTGCCAGCAGTTTAACCGACAGGGGGTACGAGCAGTACTTC.

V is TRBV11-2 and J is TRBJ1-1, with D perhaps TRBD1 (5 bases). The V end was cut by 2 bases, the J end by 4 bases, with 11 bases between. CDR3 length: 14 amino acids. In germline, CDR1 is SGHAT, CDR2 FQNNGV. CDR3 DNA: TGTGCCAGCAGCTTAAGCGCGGGGGGCACTGAAGCTTTCTTT. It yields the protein CASSLSAGGTEAFF.

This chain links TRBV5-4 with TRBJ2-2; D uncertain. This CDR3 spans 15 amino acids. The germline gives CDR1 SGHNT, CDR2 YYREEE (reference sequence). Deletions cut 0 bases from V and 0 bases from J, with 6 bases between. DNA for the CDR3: TGTGCCAGCAGCTTGGATCCAACGAACACCGGGGAGCTGTTTTTT. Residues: CASSLDPTNTGELFF.

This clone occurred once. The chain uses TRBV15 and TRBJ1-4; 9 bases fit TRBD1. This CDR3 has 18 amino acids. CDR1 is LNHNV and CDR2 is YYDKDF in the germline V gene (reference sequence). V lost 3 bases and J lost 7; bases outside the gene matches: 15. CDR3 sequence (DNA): TGTGCCACCAGCAGCCCCACGCCGTCGACAGGGGGGGGTGAAAAACTGTTTTTT. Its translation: CATSSPTPSTGGGEKLFF. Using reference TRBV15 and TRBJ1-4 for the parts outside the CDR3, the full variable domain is DAMVIQNPRYQVTQFGKPVTLSCSQTLNHNVMYWYQQKSSQAPKLLFHYYDKDFNNEADTPDNFQSRRPNTSFCFLDIRSPGLGDTAMYLCATSSPTPSTGGGEKLFFGSGTQLSVL.